The 24 T cell receptor beta chains reported below all come from one sample, sequenced in a study of T cells after yellow fever vaccination. TCRdb called the 5' RACE reads again in MiXCR, with one record for every CDR3 protein. The sample has about 110,000 distinct CDR3 sequences; 8% to 9.5% are singletons. The material sequenced was CD8+ T cells sorted from PBMCs, taken 45 days after the yellow fever booster vaccination. The source is a man aged 25 to 45 who received the YFV17D yellow fever vaccine.

At least ten counts were recorded for this clonotype. This rearrangement joins TRBV6-1 to TRBJ2-5, with TRBD2 matching 12 bases. This CDR3 spans 15 amino acids. V shed 1 base, J shed 9 bases, and the junction held 6 bases outside the gene matches. CDR1 and CDR2 from the germline V gene are MNHNS and SASEGT. CDR3 protein: CASSEELAGGGAQYF. The CDR3 DNA sequence: TGTGCCAGCAGTGAAGAACTAGCGGGAGGAGGGGCCCAGTACTTC.

This clonotype was observed many times. This chain links TRBV7-6 with TRBJ1-1; D is possibly TRBD1 (6 bases). The length of the CDR3 is 14 residues. Germline V lookup: CDR1 SGHVS, CDR2 FNYEAQ. The V and J ends lost 2 bases and 5 bases respectively, with 12 bases between them. DNA of the CDR3: TGTGCCAGCAGCTTAAGTGGGGGCTTGACTGAAGCTTTCTTT. Translation gives CASSLSGGLTEAFF.

This clonotype was recorded at least ten times. The chain links TRBV12-3 or TRBV12-4 to TRBJ2-2; no definite D call. V lost 2 bases and J lost 4, with 5 bases in between. The CDR3 extends over 13 amino acids. The CDR3 nucleotides are TGTGCCAGCAGTTTACGGGCCACCGGGGAGCTGTTTTTT. It translates to CASSLRATGELFF.

This clonotype was seen only a few times. The chain is built from TRBV6-1 and TRBJ2-1; D unresolved. Germline V lookup: CDR1 MNHNS, CDR2 SASEGT. The CDR3 runs to 12 residues. V lost 8 bases to trimming and J lost 6 bases, with 11 bases between them. Written as DNA, the CDR3 is TGTGCCAGCCTCGACGTTTCCAATGAGCAGTTCTTC. Translated, it gives CASLDVSNEQFF.

This clonotype was counted at least ten times. The CDR3 bases are TGTGCCAGCAGCTCAAGGGCTGCGAGCTCCTACAATGAGCAGTTCTTC. Translating it yields CASSSRAASSYNEQFF. The rearrangement uses TRBV7-9 and TRBJ2-1; D uncertain. The V end was cut by 4 bases, the J end by 0 bases, with 13 bases between. The CDR3 has 16 amino acids. CDR1 and CDR2 (germline): SEHNR, FQNEAQ (reference sequence).

This clonotype was seen many times. This rearrangement joins TRBV6-2 or TRBV6-3 to TRBJ2-7; 11 bases align to TRBD2. CDR3 size: 15 residues. The V segment lost 7 bases and the J segment 5 bases; nucleotides outside the gene matches: 10. Germline V gene sequence: CDR1 MNHEY, CDR2 SVGEGT. The CDR3 DNA is TGTGCCAGCACTATCCTAGCGGGAGGTCTCCACGAGCAGTACTTC. This encodes CASTILAGGLHEQYF.

This clonotype was counted at least ten times. The chain carries TRBV29-1 and TRBJ2-7, with D tentatively TRBD2 (6 bases). The germline V and J ends were trimmed by 1 base and 2 bases, with 15 bases remaining between them. There are 15 residues in the CDR3. Germline V lookup: CDR1 SQVTM, CDR2 ANQGSEA. DNA for the CDR3: TGCAGCGTTGAAGTCCCTGGCGGGAAAGCCTACGAGCAGTACTTC. This gives the protein CSVEVPGGKAYEQYF.

The V call is TRBV15, the J call TRBJ2-4; weak D call: TRBD2 (6 bases). The length of the CDR3 is 18 residues. With 0 bases removed from V and 3 bases from J, the gap between germline ends came to 18 bases. CDR1 and CDR2 from the germline V gene are LNHNV and YYDKDF (reference sequence). CDR3 protein: CATSRDSGPPDGKNIQYF. In DNA form, the CDR3 reads TGTGCCACCAGCAGAGATAGCGGACCCCCAGATGGCAAAAACATTCAGTACTTC.

This chain connects TRBV7-8 to TRBJ1-2, with D hard to call. Germline V gene lookup returns CDR1 SGHVS and CDR2 FQNEAQ. Trimming cost V 0 bases and J 6 bases, with 11 bases left between them. The length of the CDR3 is 14 residues. The CDR3 loop reads CASSLATGSHGYTF. For the CDR3, the DNA is TGTGCCAGCAGCTTAGCGACGGGGTCCCATGGCTACACCTTC.

This clonotype was counted ten times or more. The chain combines TRBV6-5 with TRBJ1-1, with a possible D match to TRBD1 (5 bases). Trimming cost V 4 bases and J 0 bases, with 12 bases left between them. There are 15 residues in the CDR3. Germline loops: CDR1 MNHEY, CDR2 SVGAGI. The CDR3 spells CASSWGELMNTEAFF. CDR3 nucleotide sequence: TGTGCCAGCAGTTGGGGGGAACTGATGAACACTGAAGCTTTCTTT.

This clonotype was counted only a few times. The CDR3, as DNA: TGTGCCAGCAGCACAGGGGACTTGTTTTCTGGAAACACCATATATTTT. Its translation: CASSTGDLFSGNTIYF. This chain uses TRBV28 with TRBJ1-3, with 7 bases fitting TRBD1. Germline V gene data show CDR1 as MDHEN and CDR2 as SYDVKM. The CDR3 is 16 residues long. Trimming took 6 bases from V and 1 from J; bases not matched to a gene: 9.

Ten or more counts support this clonotype. The chain recombines TRBV11-1 with TRBJ2-6, with D perhaps matching TRBD1 (6 bases). The CDR3 loop spans 19 amino acids. CDR1 is SGHAT and CDR2 is FQDESV in the germline V gene (reference sequence). Trimming pared 2 bases from V and 3 bases from J, leaving 20 bases between. CDR3 region: CASSLTTGTPLGGANVLTF. The DNA for the CDR3 is TGTGCCAGCAGCTTAACCACCGGGACACCTCTCGGTGGGGCCAACGTCCTGACTTTC. The entire variable domain, with the rest obtained from reference TRBV11-1 and TRBJ2-6, is as follows: EAEVAQSPRYKITEKSQAVAFWCDPISGHATLYWYRQILGQGPELLVQFQDESVVDDSQLPKDRFSAERLKGVDSTLKIQPAELGDSAMYLCASSLTTGTPLGGANVLTFGAGSRLTVL.

This clonotype was seen ten or more times. This chain links TRBV7-9 with TRBJ2-7; 10 positions match TRBD2. Germline CDR1 SEHNR, CDR2 FQNEAQ (reference sequence). Unmatched junction bases numbered 4, after V lost 2 bases and J lost 3 bases. This CDR3 has 15 residues. CDR3 in DNA: TGTGCCAGCAGCTTAACTACTAGCGGGAACTACGAGCAGTACTTC. It encodes CASSLTTSGNYEQYF.

The rearrangement joins TRBV14 to TRBJ2-7; D is ambiguous. The CDR3 consists of 12 residues. V was cut by 6 bases and J by 5 bases, with 11 bases left in between. CDR1 and CDR2 from the germline V gene are SGHDN and FVKESK. The CDR3 is CASRGRRHEQYF. The CDR3 DNA follows: TGTGCCAGCAGAGGCCGCAGACACGAGCAGTACTTC.

This chain links TRBV7-6 with TRBJ2-1; 13 bases match TRBD2. The CDR3 runs 15 residues. Germline V lookup: CDR1 SGHVS, CDR2 FNYEAQ. With 5 bases clipped from V and 7 bases from J, the junction kept 5 bases outside the gene matches. CDR3 loop: CASSPGTSGKNEQFF. The DNA of the CDR3 is TGTGCCAGCAGCCCTGGGACTAGCGGGAAGAATGAGCAGTTCTTC. The full variable domain, rest sourced from reference TRBV7-6 and TRBJ2-1, is GAGVSQSPRYKVTKRGQDVALRCDPISGHVSLYWYRQALGQGPEFLTYFNYEAQQDKSGLPNDRFSAERPEGSISTLTIQRTEQRDSAMYRCASSPGTSGKNEQFFGPGTRLTVL.

There are a few counts of this clonotype. The chain couples TRBV20-1 to TRBJ1-1; D is unclear. Germline CDR1 DFQATT, CDR2 SNEGSKA (reference sequence). With 6 bases removed from V and 1 base from J, the gap between germline ends came to 6 bases. The CDR3 has 11 residues. The CDR3 spells CSASPNTEAFF. The CDR3 DNA sequence: TGCAGTGCCTCTCCGAACACTGAAGCTTTCTTT.

This clonotype is medium-sized within its sample. The rearrangement links TRBV6-4 to TRBJ2-2; perhaps D is TRBD1 or TRBD2 (6 bases each). The CDR3 is 17 amino acids. V lost 4 bases to trimming and J lost 1 base, with 16 bases between them. Germline V gene sequence: CDR1 MRHNA, CDR2 SNTAGT. For the CDR3, the DNA is TGTGCCAGCAGTGCGGGGGCTAGCGAATTGAACACCGGGGAGCTGTTTTTT. The encoded protein is CASSAGASELNTGELFF.

This clonotype was seen a handful of times. V and J are TRBV7-8 and TRBJ2-3; TRBD2 agrees at 8 bases. From germline, CDR1 is SGHVS and CDR2 FQNEAQ. J was trimmed by 4 bases and V by 5 bases; bases with no gene match: 5. The CDR3 is made up of 14 amino acids. The CDR3 here is CASSNQREPDTQYF. In DNA, the CDR3 is TGTGCCAGCAGCAACCAGCGGGAGCCAGATACGCAGTATTTT.

This clonotype was seen more than once but under ten times. The chain is built from TRBV29-1 and TRBJ2-7, with D possibly being TRBD1 (5 bases). Trimming pared 3 bases from V and 4 bases from J, leaving 13 bases between. The length of the CDR3 is 13 residues. Germline V CDR1 and CDR2: SQVTM, ANQGSEA. The CDR3, as DNA: TGCAGCGTTGAGACAGCTCAATCTTACGAGCAGTACTTC. Protein product: CSVETAQSYEQYF.

This clonotype appeared many times. CDR3 region: CATDLRNTEAFF. In DNA form, the CDR3 reads TGTGCCACAGACCTCAGGAACACTGAAGCTTTCTTT. This chain links TRBV6-6 with TRBJ1-1; D unresolved. The germline V and J ends were trimmed by 10 bases and 1 base, with 10 bases remaining between them. The CDR3 loop spans 12 amino acids. CDR1 is MNHNY, CDR2 SVGAGI, per germline (reference sequence).

This clonotype was recorded a few times. The chain uses TRBV7-2 and TRBJ2-1; perhaps TRBD2 as D (6 bases). The V end lost 4 bases, the J end lost 9 bases, and 16 bases lay between the germline ends. Germline CDR1 is SGHTA and CDR2 is FQGNSA. The CDR3 loop spans 14 amino acids. In DNA, the CDR3 is TGTGCCAGCAGCTCCCTCGATCCGCGGGGTGAGCAGTTCTTC. Translated, it gives CASSSLDPRGEQFF. Supplemented by reference TRBV7-2 and TRBJ2-1, the full variable domain reads GAGVSQSPSNKVTEKGKDVELRCDPISGHTALYWYRQSLGQGLEFLIYFQGNSAPDKSGLPSDRFSAERTGGSVSTLTIQRTQQEDSAVYLCASSSLDPRGEQFFGPGTRLTVL.

This clonotype has a count of ten or more. The V gene is TRBV6-1, the J gene TRBJ1-5; 8 bases line up with TRBD1. The germline gives CDR1 MNHNS, CDR2 SASEGT. With V trimmed by 4 bases and J by 7 bases, 6 bases remained unmatched. The CDR3 consists of 14 residues. In DNA, the CDR3 is TGTGCCAGCAGTGGACCGGACAGGGACCAGCCCCAGCATTTT. Protein sequence: CASSGPDRDQPQHF.

This clonotype occurred many times. V usage is TRBV20-1 and J usage is TRBJ2-1; no definite D call. Between the trimmed V and J ends, which lost 0 bases and 3 bases, there was a span of 6 bases. The length of the CDR3 is 13 residues. Germline V gene data show CDR1 as DFQATT and CDR2 as SNEGSKA (reference sequence). DNA of the CDR3: TGCAGTGCTAGAGATATTGACTACAATGAGCAGTTCTTC. Translated, it gives CSARDIDYNEQFF.

This clonotype was found many times. This chain joins TRBV24-1 and TRBJ2-7; 8 bases map to TRBD2. After removal of 4 bases from V and 3 bases from J, the junction contained 7 bases not matched to a gene. The germline V gene has CDR1 KGHDR and CDR2 SFDVKD. CDR3 length: 15 residues. The CDR3 DNA reads TGTGCCACCAGTGACCCCCGGGAGGGCCACTACGAGCAGTACTTC. Its translation is CATSDPREGHYEQYF.